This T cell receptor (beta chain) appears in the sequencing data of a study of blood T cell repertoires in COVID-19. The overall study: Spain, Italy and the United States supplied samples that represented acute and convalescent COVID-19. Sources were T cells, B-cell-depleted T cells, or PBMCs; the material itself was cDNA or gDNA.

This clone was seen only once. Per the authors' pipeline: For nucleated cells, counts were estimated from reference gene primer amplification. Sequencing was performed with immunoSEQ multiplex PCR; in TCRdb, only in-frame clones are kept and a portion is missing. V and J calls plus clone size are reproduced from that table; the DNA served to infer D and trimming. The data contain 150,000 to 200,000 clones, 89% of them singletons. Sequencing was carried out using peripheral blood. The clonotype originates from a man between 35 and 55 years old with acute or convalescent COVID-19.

CDR3 sequence (DNA): TGTGCCAGCAGCTTAGCAGGCGGGGGGGGCACAGATACGCAGTATTTT. This codes for CASSLAGGGGTDTQYF. The J gene is TRBJ2-3, the V gene TRBV7-6; 9 bases map to TRBD2. CDR3 length: 16 residues. CDR1 is SGHVS and CDR2 is FNYEAQ in the germline V gene. J was trimmed by 1 base and V by 0 bases; bases with no gene match: 2.